This T cell receptor (beta chain) was identified during a study of T cells of healthy individuals. TCRdb called the 5' RACE reads again in MiXCR, with one record for every CDR3 protein. The profile shows around 79,000 distinct CDR3 sequences, roughly 5.1% of them singletons. The sample holds many counts of this clonotype. V gave up 9 bases and J gave up 4 bases, with 6 bases separating them. Germline CDR1 and CDR2: MNHNY and SVGAGI (reference sequence). This CDR3 has 10 residues. The V and J genes are TRBV6-6 and TRBJ1-2, with no clear D. The sequence was obtained from a female donor in good health. DNA of the CDR3: TGTGCCAGAAGGAGCTATGGCTACACCTTC. Protein: CARRSYGYTF.